The 21 T cell receptor beta chains listed next were all sequenced from one sample in a study of response to subunit inactivated influenza vaccine. One entry per CDR3 protein, called by TCRdb with MiXCR from the RT-PCR reads. The sample holds 650,000 or so distinct CDR3 sequences; roughly 15% are singletons and the top ten take roughly 7.6%. Sequences were derived from PBMCs from blood, sampled 14 days before vaccination. The receptors were sampled from a man in his fifties or sixties who received an inactivated influenza vaccine.

This clonotype was picked up many times. The V call is TRBV6-2 or TRBV6-3, the J call TRBJ2-1, with TRBD1 as a possible D gene (5 bases). The ends were cut back, 0 bases at V and 3 bases at J, with 12 bases in the middle. Germline V gives CDR1 MNHEY, CDR2 SVGEGT. The CDR3 has 16 residues. The CDR3 DNA sequence: TGTGCCAGCAGTTACTCCCTTCAGGGAAGCTACAATGAGCAGTTCTTC. Translation: CASSYSLQGSYNEQFF.

The chain uses TRBV6-1 and TRBJ2-1, with TRBD1 matching 8 bases. This CDR3 comprises 17 residues. The V gene's germline CDR1 is MNHNS and CDR2 SASEGT. With V trimmed by 0 bases and J by 6 bases, 10 bases remained unmatched. CDR3 nucleotide sequence: TGTGCCAGCAGTGAAGCCCATGGGCAGGGGGCTAGCAATGAGCAGTTCTTC. Translated, it gives CASSEAHGQGASNEQFF.

This clonotype showed up just a few times. The chain's CDR3 is CASTKTGSNYRGKLFF. DNA for the CDR3: TGTGCCAGCACTAAAACAGGATCTAACTATCGGGGGAAACTGTTTTTT. The V gene is TRBV6-4, the J gene TRBJ1-4; maybe TRBD1 (5 bases). Germline V gene lookup returns CDR1 MRHNA and CDR2 SNTAGT. This CDR3 is built from 16 residues. The V end was cut by 7 bases, the J end by 11 bases, with 26 bases between.

This clonotype showed up just a few times. CDR3 nucleotides: TGCAGCGTTGGTCCAGCGGGAGTGGAGACCCAGTACTTC. Its protein is CSVGPAGVETQYF. The V gene is TRBV29-1, the J gene TRBJ2-5; TRBD2 agrees at 8 bases. After removal of 4 bases from V and 5 bases from J, the junction contained 6 bases not matched to a gene. Germline CDR1 and CDR2: SQVTM and ANQGSEA. The CDR3 is 13 amino acids.

V usage is TRBV2 and J usage is TRBJ1-4; D gene ambiguous. The length of the CDR3 is 13 residues. CDR1 and CDR2 from the germline V gene are SNHLY and FYNNEI. The V end lost 2 bases, the J end lost 7 bases, and 8 bases lay between the germline ends. CDR3 DNA: TGTGCCAGCAGTGAAAGATCTGGTGAAAAACTGTTTTTT. Translating gives CASSERSGEKLFF.

A single count supports this clonotype. This rearrangement joins TRBV7-9 to TRBJ2-7; D is perhaps TRBD1 (5 bases). The length of the CDR3 is 13 residues. Between the trimmed V and J ends, which lost 4 bases and 6 bases, there was a span of 13 bases. Germline V gene lookup returns CDR1 SEHNR and CDR2 FQNEAQ (reference sequence). The CDR3 DNA follows: TGTGCCAGCAGCTGGCAGGGCGGTTTCGAGCAGTACTTC. Translated, it gives CASSWQGGFEQYF.

This clonotype was counted between two and nine times. CDR3 sequence: CASSRGGWEQFF. The CDR3 nucleotides read TGTGCCAGCAGCCGGGGGGGGTGGGAGCAGTTCTTC. The chain is built from TRBV3-1 and TRBJ2-1; 7 bases are a match to TRBD2. Germline V gene data show CDR1 as LGHDT and CDR2 as YNNKEL (reference sequence). The V and J ends lost 4 bases and 10 bases, in that order; junction bases with no gene match: 4. CDR3 size: 12 residues.

The chain is built from TRBV7-2 and TRBJ2-5; 7 bases line up with TRBD1. The CDR3 covers 17 residues. Germline trimming cut 0 bases from V and 6 bases from J; bases unmatched to any gene: 13. CDR1 SGHTA and CDR2 FQGNSA come from the germline V gene. CDR3 bases: TGTGCCAGCAGCTTAGCGCTTGCGACAGGGTACCTTCAGACCCAGTACTTC. Residues: CASSLALATGYLQTQYF.

Only a few counts were recorded for this clonotype. The chain carries TRBV12-3 or TRBV12-4 and TRBJ2-5, with no clear D. The V end lost 3 bases, the J end lost 5 bases, and 7 bases lay between the germline ends. The CDR3 loop spans 12 amino acids. Here the CDR3 DNA reads TGTGCCAGCAGTTTTATACCTGAGACCCAGTACTTC. Translation: CASSFIPETQYF.

This clonotype was detected many times. The gene calls are TRBV7-3 and TRBJ2-5, with 10 bases identical to TRBD1. This CDR3 contains 15 residues. The J segment lost 8 bases and the V segment lost 2 bases, leaving 8 bases of the junction unmatched. The germline V gene encodes CDR1 SGHTA and CDR2 FQGTGA. The CDR3 DNA reads as TGTGCCAGCAGCTTAGAGGGACAGGGGAAGAGAACCCAGTACTTC. Its protein is CASSLEGQGKRTQYF. Complete variable domain (other parts from reference TRBV7-3 and TRBJ2-5): GAGVSQTPSNKVTEKGKYVELRCDPISGHTALYWYRQSLGQGPEFLIYFQGTGAADDSGLPNDRFFAVRPEGSVSTLKIQRTERGDSAVYLCASSLEGQGKRTQYFGPGTRLLVL.

This clonotype was counted ten times or more. V usage is TRBV29-1 and J usage is TRBJ2-1; 8 bases align to TRBD2. The J segment lost 1 base and the V segment lost 4 bases, leaving 6 bases of the junction unmatched. The germline CDR1 and CDR2 sequences are SQVTM and ANQGSEA. The CDR3 extends over 15 amino acids. This CDR3 reads CSVVLAEQSYNEQFF. DNA of the CDR3: TGCAGCGTTGTACTAGCGGAACAGTCCTACAATGAGCAGTTCTTC.

This chain uses TRBV27 with TRBJ2-2; 8 bases are a match to TRBD2. The ends lost 6 bases at V and 4 bases at J; junction bases unmatched: 10. Germline CDR1 and CDR2: MNHEY and SMNVEV (reference sequence). The CDR3 is 16 residues long. The CDR3 region is CASSLVSGRGTGELFF. The CDR3 nucleotides are TGTGCCAGCAGCCTGGTGAGCGGGAGAGGCACCGGGGAGCTGTTTTTT.

This clonotype was found many times. This chain uses TRBV7-9 with TRBJ2-1, with a weak D call TRBD2 (6 bases). The CDR3 loop spans 12 amino acids. Between the trimmed V and J ends, which lost 5 bases and 8 bases, there was a span of 10 bases. Germline V CDR1 and CDR2: SEHNR, FQNEAQ (reference sequence). The CDR3 DNA reads TGTGCCAGCAGCGGGAGGACCGATGAGCAGTTCTTC. Translation: CASSGRTDEQFF.

This clonotype was picked up a small number of times. The chain employs TRBV7-8 and TRBJ2-1; TRBD2 aligns across 14 bases. The germline V gene encodes CDR1 SGHVS and CDR2 FQNEAQ. Trimming at V came to 5 bases and at J to 4 bases, leaving 7 bases not matched to a gene. The CDR3 has 17 amino acids. This chain's CDR3 is CASSPRTSGGFYNEQFF. Written as DNA, the CDR3 is TGTGCCAGCAGCCCCCGGACTAGCGGGGGGTTTTACAATGAGCAGTTCTTC.

In its sample, this clonotype was seen a few times. The genes are TRBV10-3 and TRBJ1-3; D gene ambiguous. The V and J ends lost 4 bases and 0 bases respectively, with 4 bases between them. The CDR3 has 13 amino acids. Germline-derived CDR1 and CDR2 are ENHRY and SYGVKD. The CDR3 region is CAISANSGNTIYF. CDR3 DNA: TGTGCCATCAGTGCCAACTCTGGAAACACCATATATTTT.

The chain employs TRBV7-2 and TRBJ2-1; 8 bases align to TRBD1. The J segment lost 1 base and the V segment lost 1 base, leaving 3 bases of the junction unmatched. The germline V gene has CDR1 SGHTA and CDR2 FQGNSA. The CDR3 contains 16 residues. The DNA for the CDR3 is TGTGCCAGCAGCTTAGGGCAGGGGGCATCCTACAATGAGCAGTTCTTC. Residues: CASSLGQGASYNEQFF. Variable domain in full (rest from reference TRBV7-2 and TRBJ2-1): GAGVSQSPSNKVTEKGKDVELRCDPISGHTALYWYRQSLGQGLEFLIYFQGNSAPDKSGLPSDRFSAERTGGSVSTLTIQRTQQEDSAVYLCASSLGQGASYNEQFFGPGTRLTVL.

This clonotype has only a few counts. The gene calls are TRBV12-3 or TRBV12-4 and TRBJ1-3, with TRBD1 as a possible D gene (5 bases). CDR3 length: 16 amino acids. Deletions cut 2 bases from V and 1 base from J, with 12 bases between. CDR3 DNA: TGTGCCAGCAGTTTATTACTAGGGGAATCTGGAAACACCATATATTTT. It specifies CASSLLLGESGNTIYF.

The chain combines TRBV7-9 with TRBJ2-3, with unresolved D. This CDR3 comprises 14 residues. Trimming removed 4 bases at V and 0 bases at J, with 8 bases between. CDR1 is SEHNR and CDR2 is FQNEAQ in the germline V gene (reference sequence). The CDR3 DNA is TGTGCCAGCAGCTCCGGGCGTAGCACAGATACGCAGTATTTT. Its translation: CASSSGRSTDTQYF. Combining the CDR3 with reference TRBV7-9 and TRBJ2-3 gives the whole variable domain DTGVSQNPRHKITKRGQNVTFRCDPISEHNRLYWYRQTLGQGPEFLTYFQNEAQLEKSRLLSDRFSAERPKGSFSTLEIQRTEQGDSAMYLCASSSGRSTDTQYFGPGTRLTVL.

This clonotype appeared many times. The J gene is TRBJ2-3, the V gene TRBV5-1; D perhaps matches TRBD1 (5 bases). V was clipped by 0 bases and J by 5 bases, with 16 bases between them. Germline V lookup: CDR1 SGHRS, CDR2 YFSETQ. CDR3 size: 16 residues. CDR3 coding DNA: TGCGCCAGCAGCTTGGTCCGCCAGGGTGGCCGAGATACGCAGTATTTT. Encoded protein: CASSLVRQGGRDTQYF.

This clonotype was picked up many times. The chain joins TRBV20-1 to TRBJ2-1, with 9 bases that match TRBD1. The V segment lost 2 bases and the J segment 3 bases; nucleotides outside the gene matches: 11. This CDR3 is built from 17 residues. Germline CDR1 is DFQATT and CDR2 is SNEGSKA (reference sequence). In DNA, the CDR3 is TGCAGTGCTAGATACCTGGGACAGGGAGGGAGCTACAATGAGCAGTTCTTC. As protein: CSARYLGQGGSYNEQFF.

This clonotype was observed a handful of times. Germline and junction disagree at one end, which may indicate a read error. The rearrangement links TRBV29-1 to TRBJ2-5, with a possible D match to TRBD1 (6 bases). The CDR3 loop spans 14 amino acids. Looked up from germline, CDR1 is SQVTM and CDR2 is ANQGSEA. Here the CDR3 DNA reads TGCAGCGTGGAAGACAGGAAGAAACAAGAGACCCAGTACTTC. Translated: CSVEDRKKQETQYF.